This is a list of T cell receptor beta chains from one sample in a study of T cells in Graves' hyperthyroidism and ophthalmopathy. TCRdb re-called the multiplex PCR reads through MiXCR, storing one row per CDR3 protein. The data show over 700,000 distinct CDR3 sequences, with 15% to 20% seen just once and 16% held by the top ten. The sequenced sample was blood. The source of these receptors is a woman aged 50 to 60 with Graves' hyperthyroidism that later progressed to Graves' ophthalmopathy. Both conserved end residues are part of each CDR3.

>13|TRBV6-1|TRBJ1-5
CASRTVHNQPQHF
>18|TRBV29-1|TRBJ2-6
CSVTLFVGPGSGANALTF
>15|TRBV6-1|TRBJ2-1
CASSRTGGTYNEQFF
>15|TRBV20-1|TRBJ1-5
CSATKLDRVQQPQHF
>15|TRBV20-1|TRBJ1-1
CSARDPITLNTEAFF
>13|TRBV3-1|TRBJ2-2
CASSRLGFGELFF
>16|TRBV5-4|TRBJ2-1
CASTLTGVGFYNEQFF
>14|TRBV6-1|TRBJ2-2
CASSPGTGVGGLFF
>17|TRBV11-1|TRBJ2-3
CASSSPGASFGVDTQYF
>14|TRBV3-1|TRBJ2-7
CASSQELDPYEQYF
>13|TRBV10-3|TRBJ2-3
CAILSGRTDTQYF
>19|TRBV18|TRBJ2-6
CASSPLWSPNPSGANVLTF
>13|TRBV5-1|TRBJ2-5
CASRRSVVETQYF
>11|TRBV30|TRBJ2-1
CACPVDNEQFF
>15|TRBV9|TRBJ1-4
CASSTPGTGHEKLFF
>16|TRBV2|TRBJ2-3
CASSSLAGGISDTQYF
>11|TRBV19|TRBJ2-3
CASSIPDTQYF
>16|TRBV6-1|TRBJ1-5
CASSEVGGPVNQPQHF